This TCR beta chain was obtained from a study of metastatic and nonmetastatic thyroid tumors. Study conclusions and caveats: Malignant thyroid tumors reportedly had TCR beta diversity that was significantly higher than in benign nodules, in blood and tumor.

No treatment of any kind had been given to any patient before thyroid surgery. TCRdb reprocessed the PCR reads via MiXCR. The repertoire holds tens of thousands of clones, roughly 3.9% seen once, with about 9.8% in the top ten. This clone was seen ten or more times. Its antigen remains unidentified. An end of the junction does not agree with germline; a read error may underlie this. The germline CDR1 and CDR2 sequences are LNHNV and YYDKDF (reference sequence). The CDR3 is 16 amino acids. The clonotype comes from a female donor with papillary thyroid cancer or a benign thyroid nodule (not recorded which). Some clones in this sample may be carry-over from other donors' samples. The chain is built from TRBV15 and TRBJ2-1; 13 nucleotides line up with TRBD2. Sequenced sample: blood. CDR3 sequence (DNA): TGTGCCACCAGGAGAGGAGGGACTAGCGGGATCGATGAGCAGTTCTTC. It yields the protein CATRRGGTSGIDEQFF.